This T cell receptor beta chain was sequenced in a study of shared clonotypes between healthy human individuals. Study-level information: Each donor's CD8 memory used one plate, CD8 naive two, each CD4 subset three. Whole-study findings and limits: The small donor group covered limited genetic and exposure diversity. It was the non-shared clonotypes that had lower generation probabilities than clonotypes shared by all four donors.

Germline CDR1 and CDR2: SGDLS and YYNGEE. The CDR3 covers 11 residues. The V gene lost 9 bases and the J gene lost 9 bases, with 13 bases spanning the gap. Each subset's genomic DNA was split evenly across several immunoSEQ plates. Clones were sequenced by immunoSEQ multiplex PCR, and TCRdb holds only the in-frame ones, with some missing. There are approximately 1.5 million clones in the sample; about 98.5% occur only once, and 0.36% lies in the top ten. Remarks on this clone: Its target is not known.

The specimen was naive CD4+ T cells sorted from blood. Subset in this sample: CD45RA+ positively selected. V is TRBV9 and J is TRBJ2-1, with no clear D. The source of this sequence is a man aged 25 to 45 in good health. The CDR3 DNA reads TGTGCCACCAGATCCCGATGTGAGCAGTTCTTC. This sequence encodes CATRSRCEQFF.